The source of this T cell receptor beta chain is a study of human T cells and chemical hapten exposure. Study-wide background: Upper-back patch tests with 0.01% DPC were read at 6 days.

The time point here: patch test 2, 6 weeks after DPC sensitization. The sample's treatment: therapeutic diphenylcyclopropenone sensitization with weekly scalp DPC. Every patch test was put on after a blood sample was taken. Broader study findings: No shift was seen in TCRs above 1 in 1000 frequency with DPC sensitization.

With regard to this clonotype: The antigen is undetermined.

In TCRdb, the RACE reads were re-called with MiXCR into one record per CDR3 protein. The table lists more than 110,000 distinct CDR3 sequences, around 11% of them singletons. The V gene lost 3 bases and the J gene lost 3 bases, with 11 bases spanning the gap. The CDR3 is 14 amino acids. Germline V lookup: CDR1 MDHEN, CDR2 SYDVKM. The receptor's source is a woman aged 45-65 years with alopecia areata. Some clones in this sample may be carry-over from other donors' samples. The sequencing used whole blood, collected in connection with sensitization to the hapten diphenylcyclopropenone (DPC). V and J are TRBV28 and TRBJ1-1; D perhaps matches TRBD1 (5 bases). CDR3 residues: CASSFPGDYTEAFF. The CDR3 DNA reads TGTGCCAGCAGTTTCCCCGGGGACTACACTGAAGCTTTCTTT.